These 30 T cell receptor beta chains came from one sample sequenced in a study of T cell clonotyping in hematopoietic cell transplantation. Using immunoSEQ multiplex PCR, the repertoire was profiled, and TCRdb retains in-frame clones only, with some absent. The sample lists several hundred clones, about 95% occurring once. The sample in question was peripheral blood mononuclear cells, obtained 180 days after allogeneic stem cell transplant. The receptors were gathered from a male patient aged 55 to 70 who had an allogeneic stem cell transplant from an unrelated donor, so T cells may come from the graft donor. Some clones in this sample may be carry-over from other donors' samples.

This clone occurred once. This chain links TRBV5-6 with TRBJ2-5; the match to TRBD2 covers 7 bases. Germline loops: CDR1 SGHDT, CDR2 YYEEEE. This CDR3 has 17 amino acids. V trimming: 3 bases; J trimming: 2 bases; junction bases outside the gene matches: 13. The CDR3 region is CASSSPSGPRGQETQYF. CDR3 DNA sequence: TGTGCCAGCAGCTCCCCTTCCGGCCCGCGGGGGCAAGAGACCCAGTACTTC.

V gene TRBV2 combines with J gene TRBJ1-1; D perhaps matches TRBD1 (6 bases). This CDR3 is 13 amino acids long. V was trimmed by 6 bases and J by 0 bases, leaving 8 bases between them. In germline, CDR1 is SNHLY, CDR2 FYNNEI. The CDR3 loop reads CASSGQLNTEAFF. CDR3 coding DNA: TGTGCCAGCAGCGGACAGTTGAACACTGAAGCTTTCTTT.

The chain uses TRBV11-1 and TRBJ1-2; D possibly corresponds to TRBD1 (6 bases). Between the trimmed V and J ends, which lost 5 bases and 4 bases, there was a span of 11 bases. This CDR3 has 13 residues. Germline assignment: CDR1 SGHAT and CDR2 FQDESV (reference sequence). The CDR3 DNA reads TGTGCCAGCAGCGGGGACATTTCCTATGGCTACACCTTC. Residues: CASSGDISYGYTF.

This clone was recorded only once. This CDR3 reads CAWSVGMNTEAFF. In nucleotides, the CDR3 is TGTGCCTGGAGTGTGGGTATGAACACTGAAGCTTTCTTT. The chain recombines TRBV30 with TRBJ1-1, with D uncertain. Trimming removed 0 bases from V and 0 bases from J, with 5 bases in between. Germline V gene data show CDR1 as GTSNPN and CDR2 as SVGIG (reference sequence). The CDR3 consists of 13 residues.

V and J are TRBV7-3 and TRBJ2-6; 7 nucleotides agree with TRBD1. The germline V gene has CDR1 SGHTA and CDR2 FQGTGA. The CDR3 extends over 15 amino acids. V was pared by 4 bases and J by 1 base, with 1 base of the junction left unmatched. The CDR3 here is CASSSGGSGANVLTF. The DNA for the CDR3 is TGTGCCAGCAGCTCAGGGGGATCTGGGGCCAACGTCCTGACTTTC.

The chain joins TRBV7-9 to TRBJ2-7; 9 nucleotides line up with TRBD2. Trimming removed 5 bases from V and 3 bases from J; junction bases left unmatched: 8. This CDR3 spans 15 amino acids. Germline V gene data show CDR1 as SEHNR and CDR2 as FQNEAQ (reference sequence). The CDR3 DNA is TGTGCCAGCAGCCGTCCTAGCGGGATAAACTACGAGCAGTACTTC. It yields the protein CASSRPSGINYEQYF.

The rearrangement joins TRBV9 to TRBJ2-7, with 8 bases that match TRBD2. The CDR3 consists of 15 residues. Trimming took 1 base from V and 4 from J; bases not matched to a gene: 7. Germline V lookup: CDR1 SGDLS, CDR2 YYNGEE. The CDR3 DNA follows: TGTGCCAGCAGCGTACTCCCTAGCGGGTCTTACGAGCAGTACTTC. It encodes CASSVLPSGSYEQYF. Complete variable domain (other parts from reference TRBV9 and TRBJ2-7): DSGVTQTPKHLITATGQRVTLRCSPRSGDLSVYWYQQSLDQGLQFLIQYYNGEERAKGNILERFSAQQFPDLHSELNLSSLELGDSALYFCASSVLPSGSYEQYFGPGTRLTVT.

In this sample, this clone turned up a few times. The V and J genes are TRBV18 and TRBJ2-7, with a tentative D call TRBD1 (8 bases). CDR3 size: 19 residues. V was cut by 3 bases and J by 5 bases, with 29 bases left in between. Per germline, CDR1 KGHSH and CDR2 LQKENI. The CDR3 region is CASSPRTGSESGTVNEQYF. The DNA for the CDR3 is TGTGCCAGCTCACCTCGGACAGGGAGTGAAAGCGGGACTGTCAACGAGCAGTACTTC. Full variable domain (rest looked up from reference TRBV18 and TRBJ2-7): NAGVMQNPRHLVRRRGQEARLRCSPMKGHSHVYWYRQLPEEGLKFMVYLQKENIIDESGMPKERFSAEFPKEGPSILRIQQVVRGDSAAYFCASSPRTGSESGTVNEQYFGPGTRLTVT.

The rearrangement uses TRBV11-2 and TRBJ2-5; 7 bases line up with TRBD1. CDR3 size: 16 residues. Germline loops: CDR1 SGHAT, CDR2 FQNNGV. Trimming cost V 4 bases and J 0 bases; bases outside gene matches: 8. This chain's CDR3 is CASSSGRGQYQETQYF. The CDR3 bases are TGTGCCAGCAGCTCAGGCCGGGGACAGTACCAAGAGACCCAGTACTTC.

V and J are TRBV29-1 and TRBJ2-5, with 11 positions matching TRBD1. The germline V gene encodes CDR1 SQVTM and CDR2 ANQGSEA. There are 14 residues in the CDR3. Germline trimming cut 6 bases from V and 4 bases from J; bases unmatched to any gene: 7. CDR3 sequence (DNA): TGCAGCGTCGGACAGGGGGCGCTTGGAGAGACCCAGTACTTC. Encoded protein: CSVGQGALGETQYF. Full variable domain (remainder filled in from reference TRBV29-1 and TRBJ2-5): SAVISQKPSRDICQRGTSLTIQCQVDSQVTMMFWYRQQPGQSLTLIATANQGSEATYESGFVIDKFPISRPNLTFSTLTVSNMSPEDSSIYLCSVGQGALGETQYFGPGTRLLVL.

The chain links TRBV11-1 to TRBJ1-4; D is uncertain. The CDR3 spans 13 residues. Trimming left V 5 bases short and J 7 bases short, with 11 bases between. Germline V lookup: CDR1 SGHAT, CDR2 FQDESV (reference sequence). The CDR3 sequence: CASSTGPVEKLFF. The CDR3 nucleotides are TGTGCCAGCAGCACCGGACCGGTTGAAAAACTGTTTTTT.

V and J are TRBV11-2 and TRBJ2-2; unclear D gene. CDR3 length: 14 amino acids. CDR1 is SGHAT, CDR2 FQNNGV, per germline. V was shortened by 5 bases and J by 4 bases, with 11 bases between the two germline ends. The CDR3 region has the DNA TGTGCCAGCAGCCAAGGGCAGCTCACCGGGGAGCTGTTTTTT. Encoded protein: CASSQGQLTGELFF.

The chain links TRBV4-2 to TRBJ2-5; the match to TRBD2 covers 10 bases. The junction had 10 bases not matched to a gene; V was cut back by 4 bases and J by 2 bases. Germline values: CDR1 LGHNA, CDR2 YNFKEQ. The CDR3 is 17 residues long. CDR3 protein: CASSLASGRGLQETQYF. CDR3 coding DNA: TGTGCCAGCAGCCTGGCTAGCGGGAGAGGGTTGCAAGAGACCCAGTACTTC.

The rearrangement uses TRBV25-1 and TRBJ2-1; D perhaps matches TRBD1 (6 bases). Trimming shortened V by 7 bases and J by 0 bases, and 10 bases separated the two germline ends. This CDR3 is built from 14 residues. Germline loops: CDR1 MGHDK, CDR2 SYGVNS. The CDR3 sequence is CASTTGLSYNEQFF. The CDR3 bases are TGTGCCAGCACGACAGGCCTCTCCTACAATGAGCAGTTCTTC.

The chain has TRBV6-5 and TRBJ1-1; a possible D gene is TRBD1 (5 bases). The ends were cut back, 6 bases at V and 6 bases at J, with 14 bases in the middle. This CDR3 has 13 amino acids. The germline V gene encodes CDR1 MNHEY and CDR2 SVGAGI. CDR3 sequence (DNA): TGTGCCAGCAGCAACACAGGAAGGGCTGAAGCTTTCTTT. It is translated as CASSNTGRAEAFF.

J is TRBJ1-1 and V is TRBV5-1; D is unclear. Germline CDR1 is SGHRS and CDR2 is YFSETQ. CDR3 size: 12 residues. Trimming cost V 2 bases and J 4 bases, with 6 bases left between them. The CDR3, as DNA: TGCGCCAGCAGCTTTTCGGGCACTGAAGCTTTCTTT. This sequence encodes CASSFSGTEAFF.

A few counts support this clone. The chain is built from TRBV19 and TRBJ1-5, with no clear D. Germline CDR1 is LNHDA and CDR2 is SQIVND (reference sequence). V lost 1 base and J 6 bases, leaving 4 bases between the germline ends. This CDR3 is 12 amino acids long. The CDR3 spells CASSIGIQPQHF. DNA of the CDR3: TGTGCCAGTAGTATAGGGATTCAGCCCCAGCATTTT.

The chain couples TRBV19 to TRBJ1-1; D is possibly TRBD1 (5 bases). In germline, CDR1 is LNHDA, CDR2 SQIVND (reference sequence). V shed 7 bases and J shed 1 base, with 13 bases lying between them. The CDR3 is 14 residues long. CDR3 DNA sequence: TGTGCCAGTAACACGGGACGGGAGAACACTGAAGCTTTCTTT. The encoded protein is CASNTGRENTEAFF. The variable domain in full, completed from reference TRBV19 and TRBJ1-1, reads DGGITQSPKYLFRKEGQNVTLSCEQNLNHDAMYWYRQDPGQGLRLIYYSQIVNDFQKGDIAEGYSVSREKKESFPLTVTSAQKNPTAFYLCASNTGRENTEAFFGQGTRLTVV.

The chain has TRBV5-1 and TRBJ1-2; TRBD1 matches 8 bases. From germline, CDR1 is SGHRS and CDR2 YFSETQ. The CDR3 extends over 14 amino acids. V shed 0 bases and J 2 bases; nucleotides not matched to a gene: 0. This chain's CDR3 is CASSLAGGNYGYTF. The CDR3, as DNA: TGCGCCAGCAGCTTGGCAGGGGGCAACTATGGCTACACCTTC. Full variable domain (missing parts from reference TRBV5-1 and TRBJ1-2): KAGVTQTPRYLIKTRGQQVTLSCSPISGHRSVSWYQQTPGQGLQFLFEYFSETQRNKGNFPGRFSGRQFSNSRSEMNVSTLELGDSALYLCASSLAGGNYGYTFGSGTRLTVV.

This clone came up once. The chain recombines TRBV27 with TRBJ2-7, with 7 positions matching TRBD1. The CDR3 contains 16 residues. Per the germline V gene, CDR1 is MNHEY and CDR2 is SMNVEV (reference sequence). V was clipped by 6 bases and J by 2 bases; unmatched bases: 13. CDR3 protein: CASRTRGTAATYEQYF. Written as DNA, the CDR3 is TGTGCCAGCAGAACACGAGGGACAGCTGCTACCTACGAGCAGTACTTC.

J is TRBJ1-5 and V is TRBV10-1; no definite D call. The CDR3 runs 14 residues. Germline values: CDR1 WNHNN, CDR2 SYGVQD (reference sequence). V lost 2 bases and J 1 base, leaving 6 bases between the germline ends. This chain's CDR3 is CASSEGESNQPQHF. The CDR3 DNA sequence: TGCGCCAGCAGTGAGGGGGAGAGCAATCAGCCCCAGCATTTT.

The chain couples TRBV15 to TRBJ2-1; the D is unclear. The V gene lost 3 bases and the J gene lost 11 bases, with 14 bases spanning the gap. Germline values: CDR1 LNHNV, CDR2 YYDKDF (reference sequence). This CDR3 comprises 13 residues. The CDR3 region has the DNA TGTGCCACCAGCAGCCTCTCTACCGATCAGCAGTTCTTC. Its translation is CATSSLSTDQQFF.

This clone has only one observation. The chain carries TRBV6-8 and TRBJ2-7, with a weak D call TRBD2 (5 bases). Trimming took 5 bases from V and 3 from J, leaving 5 bases between them. Per germline, CDR1 MNHGY and CDR2 SAAAGT. The CDR3 has 11 amino acids. The CDR3 DNA sequence: TGTGCCAGCAGTACTAGCTACGAGCAGTACTTC. Residues: CASSTSYEQYF.

V gene TRBV27 combines with J gene TRBJ1-1; D possibly corresponds to TRBD1 (6 bases). CDR3 length: 16 residues. Germline CDR1 reads MNHEY; CDR2 reads SMNVEV (reference sequence). V lost 3 bases and J 5 bases, leaving 19 bases between the germline ends. The CDR3 reads CASSFRGARPRTEAFF. CDR3 coding DNA: TGTGCCAGCAGTTTTCGGGGGGCGCGGCCGAGGACTGAAGCTTTCTTT.

This clone turned up a few times. The chain uses TRBV6-5 and TRBJ1-4; 8 bases match TRBD1. The CDR3 has 14 residues. CDR1 is MNHEY and CDR2 is SVGAGI in the germline V gene. V shed 8 bases and J 0 bases; nucleotides not matched to a gene: 2. CDR3 protein: CASPDRATNEKLFF. Here the CDR3 DNA reads TGTGCCAGCCCGGACAGGGCAACTAATGAAAAACTGTTTTTT.

The genes are TRBV10-3 and TRBJ2-1; weak D call: TRBD1 (5 bases). CDR3 length: 14 amino acids. Germline V CDR1 and CDR2: ENHRY, SYGVKD. V was pared by 3 bases and J by 2 bases, with 8 bases between. CDR3 bases: TGTGCCATCAGTGAACAGGCGGCCTACAATGAGCAGTTCTTC. This codes for CAISEQAAYNEQFF.

This clone was detected once. The V call is TRBV28, the J call TRBJ2-5; tentatively, D is TRBD2 (5 bases). From germline, CDR1 is MDHEN and CDR2 SYDVKM. The CDR3 runs to 15 residues. Trimming removed 4 bases from V and 5 bases from J, with 17 bases in between. This CDR3 is CASSSGTSYEETQYF. CDR3 sequence (DNA): TGTGCCAGCAGTTCCGGAACTAGTTATGAGGAGACCCAGTACTTC.

The table lists this clone with a count of one. The V and J genes are TRBV7-3 and TRBJ1-1, with D tentatively TRBD1 (5 bases). This CDR3 region has 13 residues. V lost 2 bases to trimming and J lost 4 bases, with 8 bases between them. CDR1 and CDR2 (germline): SGHTA, FQGTGA. CDR3 residues: CASSLYQGTEAFF. The CDR3 region has the DNA TGTGCCAGCAGCTTATATCAGGGCACTGAAGCTTTCTTT.

The chain couples TRBV27 to TRBJ1-4; D is perhaps TRBD1 (5 bases). This CDR3 has 12 amino acids. The V gene's germline CDR1 is MNHEY and CDR2 SMNVEV (reference sequence). Trimming stripped 2 bases from V and 8 bases from J, with 6 bases between. The CDR3 sequence: CASSLEGEKLFF. The CDR3 coding sequence is TGTGCCAGCAGTTTAGAGGGGGAAAAACTGTTTTTT.

This sequence joins TRBV29-1 and TRBJ1-2, with 9 bases identical to TRBD1. V lost 2 bases, J lost 7 bases, and 8 bases stayed unmatched. The germline gives CDR1 SQVTM, CDR2 ANQGSEA. This CDR3 has 14 amino acids. The CDR3 loop reads CSVETGGKALGYTF. CDR3 nucleotide sequence: TGCAGCGTTGAAACAGGGGGCAAAGCCCTTGGCTACACCTTC.